The rows below give T cell receptor beta chains drawn from one sample of a study of shared clonotypes between healthy human individuals. Some clones are missing from TCRdb's copy, which holds only in-frame ones; the method was immunoSEQ multiplex PCR. The top ten clones hold approximately 13% of a sample with hundreds of thousands of clones, roughly 83% of them seen once. Source material: PBMCs. The source is a woman aged 40 to 50 in good health. Some clones in this sample may be carry-over from other donors' samples. CDR3s include the opening cysteine and the closing phenylalanine or tryptophan. D genes are given only for firm matches. Clone size is shown for a subset of rows, as once, few, many or a class of expanded clone.

j_call v_call d_call clone_size cdr3_aa cdr3_nt
TRBJ2-7 TRBV7-2 TRBD1 - CASSPRDRGVRSYEQYF TGTGCCAGCAGCCCCCGGGACAGGGGCGTTCGGTCCTACGAGCAGTACTTC
TRBJ1-1 TRBV10-3 - - CAISAWEGSTEAFF TGTGCCATCAGTGCCTGGGAGGGGAGCACTGAAGCTTTCTTT
TRBJ2-3 TRBV9 - - CASSVVGVGTDTQYF TGTGCCAGCAGCGTAGTCGGTGTTGGCACAGATACGCAGTATTTT
TRBJ1-2 TRBV19 - few CASSISGDNGYTF TGTGCCAGTAGTATCTCAGGGGACAATGGCTACACCTTC
TRBJ2-5 TRBV11-2 TRBD2 - CASSRGRQETQYF TGTGCCAGCAGCCGCGGGAGGCAAGAGACCCAGTACTTC
TRBJ1-1 TRBV7-9 - few CASNPGAEAFF TGTGCCAGCAACCCTGGGGCTGAAGCTTTCTTT
TRBJ2-1 TRBV4-1 TRBD2 medium-sized CASSPGLAGENEQFF TGCGCCAGCAGCCCGGGACTAGCGGGAGAGAATGAGCAGTTCTTC
TRBJ2-5 TRBV28 - - CASSLFQETQYF TGTGCCAGCAGTTTATTCCAAGAGACCCAGTACTTC
TRBJ2-2 TRBV5-4 TRBD1 - CASSSQLGQGAAGELFF TGTGCCAGCAGCTCCCAGTTGGGACAGGGGGCGGCCGGGGAGCTGTTTTTT
TRBJ1-2 TRBV5-1 TRBD1 - CASSYGTGSGYTF TGCGCCAGCAGCTACGGGACAGGGAGTGGCTACACCTTC
TRBJ2-5 TRBV7-3 - - CASSPDGTQETQYF TGTGCCAGCAGCCCTGACGGGACCCAAGAGACCCAGTACTTC
TRBJ2-1 TRBV19 TRBD2 - CASSGIAGNEQFF TGTGCCAGTAGTGGCATAGCGGGTAATGAGCAGTTCTTC
TRBJ2-5 TRBV5-1 - once CASSSQLGGSGETQYF TGCGCCAGCAGCTCGCAGCTCGGGGGATCGGGGGAGACCCAGTACTTC
TRBJ2-5 TRBV5-1 TRBD2 - CASSLGTSGRETQYF TGCGCCAGCAGCCTAGGGACTAGCGGGAGAGAGACCCAGTACTTC
TRBJ1-2 TRBV6-6 - - CASSSRRTNNYGYTF TGTGCCAGCAGTTCCAGGCGCACAAATAACTATGGCTACACCTTC
TRBJ2-3 TRBV9 TRBD2 - CASSVGGTSGTDTQYF TGTGCCAGCAGCGTAGGGGGCACTAGCGGCACAGATACGCAGTATTTT
TRBJ2-5 TRBV28 - - CASSPPGRQETQYF TGTGCCAGCAGCCCCCCCGGGCGGCAAGAGACCCAGTACTTC
TRBJ1-2 TRBV29-1 TRBD1 - CSVERQGVGGYTF TGCAGCGTTGAAAGGCAGGGGGTTGGTGGCTACACCTTC
TRBJ1-5 TRBV28 - once CASSLEDQPQHF TGTGCCAGCAGTTTAGAGGATCAGCCCCAGCATTTT
TRBJ1-2 TRBV19 - - CASSPGPYGYTF TGTGCCAGTAGTCCGGGACCCTATGGCTACACCTTC
TRBJ1-5 TRBV7-9 - - CASSLIWGSNQPQHF TGTGCCAGCAGCTTAATTTGGGGAAGCAATCAGCCCCAGCATTTT
TRBJ2-3 TRBV28 TRBD2 - CASNYGASGGDTQYF TGTGCCAGCAACTACGGGGCTAGCGGTGGGGATACGCAGTATTTT
TRBJ1-2 TRBV28 - few CASSRYGYTF TGTGCCAGCAGCCGCTATGGCTACACCTTC
TRBJ2-7 TRBV9 - - CASSPEGRALSSYEQYF TGTGCCAGCAGCCCCGAAGGTCGGGCATTATCCTCCTACGAGCAGTACTTC
TRBJ2-1 TRBV9 TRBD2 once CASSVVSSGTYNEQFF TGTGCCAGCAGCGTAGTCTCTAGCGGGACATACAATGAGCAGTTCTTC
TRBJ2-7 TRBV2 - - CASSQRAYEQYF TGTGCCAGCAGCCAGAGAGCCTACGAGCAGTACTTC
TRBJ2-1 TRBV5-1 - - CASSDYGTTNNEQFF TGCGCCAGCAGCGATTACGGGACGACAAACAATGAGCAGTTCTTC
TRBJ1-5 TRBV28 - - CASTPGGRDQPQHF TGTGCCAGCACCCCGGGGGGTAGGGATCAGCCCCAGCATTTT
TRBJ1-1 TRBV5-5 TRBD1 - CASSGLEGAGAFF TGTGCCAGCAGCGGGTTGGAGGGGGCCGGAGCTTTCTTT
TRBJ1-5 TRBV7-9 - - CASSPWDYNQPQHF TGTGCCAGCAGCCCCTGGGACTACAATCAGCCCCAGCATTTT
TRBJ1-1 TRBV6-6 - - CASRVHSNTEAFF TGTGCCAGCAGGGTACACTCGAACACTGAAGCTTTCTTT
TRBJ2-7 TRBV9 TRBD2 - CASSVGLSGVAYEQYF TGTGCCAGCAGCGTAGGTCTTAGCGGGGTAGCCTACGAGCAGTACTTC
TRBJ2-3 TRBV4-2 TRBD2 once CASSQGGRGETDTQYF TGTGCCAGCAGCCAAGGGGGGCGGGGGGAGACAGATACGCAGTATTTT
TRBJ2-7 TRBV5-1 TRBD2 medium-sized CASSTSGRAREQYF TGCGCCAGCAGCACTAGCGGGAGGGCCAGGGAGCAGTACTTC
TRBJ2-1 TRBV18 - - CASSPGARNNEQFF TGTGCCAGCTCACCAGGGGCCAGGAACAATGAGCAGTTCTTC
TRBJ2-3 TRBV7-2 TRBD2 - CASSLSGRFLTDTQYF TGTGCCAGCAGCTTAAGCGGGAGGTTCCTCACAGATACGCAGTATTTT
TRBJ2-2 TRBV5-1 - - CASSLAASGAGELFF TGCGCCAGCAGCTTGGCCGCATCGGGGGCCGGGGAGCTGTTTTTT
TRBJ2-7 TRBV10-2 - - CASSEYLAEQYF TGCGCCAGCAGTGAATACCTAGCCGAGCAGTACTTC
TRBJ2-7 TRBV7-2 - - CASSETVTLTYEQYF TGTGCCAGCAGCGAGACAGTCACACTTACCTACGAGCAGTACTTC
TRBJ2-1 TRBV6-5 - few CASSYSGPYNEQFF TGTGCCAGCAGTTACTCCGGGCCCTACAATGAGCAGTTCTTC
TRBJ1-1 TRBV6-5 - - CASHSPGVAEAFF TGTGCCAGTCACTCTCCAGGGGTCGCTGAAGCTTTCTTT
TRBJ2-2 TRBV4-2 - - CASSRKAGGPGSNTGELFF TGTGCCAGCAGCCGGAAAGCCGGCGGCCCGGGTTCGAACACCGGGGAGCTGTTTTTT
TRBJ2-7 TRBV2 - - CASSVNLEQYF TGTGCCAGCAGTGTTAACCTCGAGCAGTACTTC
TRBJ2-7 TRBV27 - - CASSPRPGEQYF TGTGCCAGCAGCCCACGACCCGGCGAGCAGTACTTC
TRBJ1-2 TRBV10-3 - once CAISEWGNYGYTF TGTGCCATCAGTGAGTGGGGGAACTATGGCTACACCTTC
TRBJ2-2 TRBV9 TRBD1 - CASSVGAGGTGELFF TGTGCCAGCAGCGTAGGAGCAGGGGGCACCGGGGAGCTGTTTTTT
TRBJ2-2 TRBV30 - - CAWRVGRNTGELFF TGTGCCTGGAGGGTCGGGAGGAACACCGGGGAGCTGTTTTTT
TRBJ2-5 TRBV29-1 TRBD2 once CSGLGLAGFEEIETQYF TGCAGCGGTTTGGGACTAGCGGGATTTGAGGAAATAGAGACCCAGTACTTC
TRBJ2-3 TRBV4-1 TRBD2 - CASTPRLAVADTQYF TGCGCCAGCACCCCCAGACTAGCAGTAGCGGATACGCAGTATTTT
TRBJ2-3 TRBV7-9 - - CASSLVGDEDTQYF TGTGCCAGCAGCTTAGTGGGGGATGAAGATACGCAGTATTTT
TRBJ2-7 TRBV29-1 - - CSVVGVSGVEQYF TGCAGCGTCGTAGGGGTATCCGGAGTCGAGCAGTACTTC
TRBJ2-3 TRBV5-1 TRBD2 - CASSARLAGGGNTQYF TGCGCCAGCAGCGCCCGACTAGCGGGAGGGGGAAATACGCAGTATTTT
TRBJ2-1 TRBV9 - - CASSVSGSGNNEQFF TGTGCCAGCAGCGTATCGGGGAGTGGGAACAATGAGCAGTTCTTC
TRBJ1-4 TRBV7-6 - once CASSHRDYNEKLFF TGTGCCAGCAGCCACAGGGACTATAATGAAAAACTGTTTTTT
TRBJ1-2 TRBV2 - - CASSEGGTGYTF TGTGCCAGCAGTGAGGGGGGTACTGGCTACACCTTC